This TCR beta chain appears in the sequencing data of a study of blood T cell repertoires in COVID-19. Study-wide context: Specimens from acute and convalescent COVID-19 originated in the United States, Italy and Spain. From T cells, B-cell-depleted T cells, or PBMCs came the material, which was cDNA or gDNA.

The CDR3 extends over 16 amino acids. Trimming left V 0 bases short and J 4 bases short, with 15 bases between. The germline gives CDR1 SGHAT, CDR2 FQNNGV. In the original workflow: Amplifying reference gene primers gave estimates of nucleated cell counts. Clones were read by immunoSEQ multiplex PCR, and TCRdb kept only the in-frame ones, dropping some. From that table come the V and J calls and clone size; the DNA was used to work out D and trimming. The repertoire includes tens of thousands of clones, less than 85% of them detected once, and 14% sits in the top ten. The V call is TRBV11-2, the J call TRBJ1-2, with a possible D match to TRBD1 (6 bases). Material: peripheral blood. This TCR was recovered from a woman in her 70s with acute or convalescent COVID-19. The CDR3 reads CASSLDAGGAGYGYTF. The DNA for the CDR3 is TGTGCCAGCAGCTTAGATGCGGGGGGGGCAGGCTATGGCTACACCTTC.